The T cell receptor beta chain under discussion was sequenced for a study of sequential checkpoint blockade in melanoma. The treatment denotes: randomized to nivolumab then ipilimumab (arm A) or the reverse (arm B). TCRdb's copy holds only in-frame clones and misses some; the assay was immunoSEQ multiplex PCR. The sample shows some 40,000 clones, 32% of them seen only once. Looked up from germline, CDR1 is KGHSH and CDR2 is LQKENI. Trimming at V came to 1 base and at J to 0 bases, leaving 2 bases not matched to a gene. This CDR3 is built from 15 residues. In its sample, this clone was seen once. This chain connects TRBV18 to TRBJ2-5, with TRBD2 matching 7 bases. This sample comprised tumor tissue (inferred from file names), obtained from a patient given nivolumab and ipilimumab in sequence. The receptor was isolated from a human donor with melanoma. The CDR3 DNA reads TGTGCCAGCTCACCACGGGGGGGGAACCAAGAGACCCAGTACTTC. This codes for CASSPRGGNQETQYF. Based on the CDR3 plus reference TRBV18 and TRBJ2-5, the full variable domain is NAGVMQNPRHLVRRRGQEARLRCSPMKGHSHVYWYRQLPEEGLKFMVYLQKENIIDESGMPKERFSAEFPKEGPSILRIQQVVRGDSAAYFCASSPRGGNQETQYFGPGTRLLVL.